These T cell receptor beta chains were read from a single sample in a study of T cell responses to AZD1222 COVID-19 vaccine. Profiled with immunoSEQ multiplex PCR; TCRdb holds only in-frame clones, not every one. This sample has about 150,000 clones, with 80% to 95% found just once. Sequenced here: peripheral blood, sampled 28 days after the second AZD1222 dose. The receptors were sampled from an adult who received the AZD1222 COVID-19 vaccine. Each CDR3 is given with its conserved first and last residue. D genes are given only for firm matches. The size field is filled for only some rows; it gives once, few, many or a size class.

>TRBV9|TRBJ2-5|NA|TRBD1
TGTGCCAGCAGCGTAGGAGGGGGCTTGGAGACCCAGTACTTC
CASSVGGGLETQYF
>TRBV18|TRBJ2-7|NA|TRBD1
TGTGCCAGCTCACCGACAGGGACCTACGAGCAGTACTTC
CASSPTGTYEQYF
>TRBV18|TRBJ2-7|NA|NA
TGTGCCAGCTCACCCACGACGGTAGAGGACGAGCAGTACTTC
CASSPTTVEDEQYF
>TRBV30|TRBJ2-1|NA|TRBD1
TGTGCCGTCTGGACAGGGTTTAATGAGCAGTTCTTC
CAVWTGFNEQFF
>TRBV4-1|TRBJ2-7|NA|TRBD2
TGCGCCAGCAGCCAGTACAGCGGGGTAAGGTCCTACGAGCAGTACTTC
CASSQYSGVRSYEQYF
>TRBV4-1|TRBJ1-5|NA|NA
TGCGCCAGCAGAAGGGGCCTAGAACGTTTTCAGCCCCAGCATTTT
CASRRGLERFQPQHF
>TRBV6-2/TRBV6-3|TRBJ2-5|NA|TRBD2
TGTGCCAGCAGTCTGCGATCTCGACTAGCGGGGGAAGAGACCCAGTACTTC
CASSLRSRLAGEETQYF
>TRBV5-4|TRBJ2-1|NA|NA
TGTGCCAGCAGCCGACGGGACAATGAGCAGTTCTTC
CASSRRDNEQFF
>TRBV6-2/TRBV6-3|TRBJ2-3|NA|NA
TGTGCCAGCAGTTACTCAGATACGCAGTATTTT
CASSYSDTQYF
>TRBV6-5|TRBJ1-1|NA|NA
TGTGCCAGCAGAGGGGGTACTGAAGCTTTCTTT
CASRGGTEAFF
>TRBV7-2|TRBJ1-5|NA|TRBD1
TGTGCCAGCAGCCCGGGACAGGCGAATCAGCCCCAGCATTTT
CASSPGQANQPQHF
>TRBV19|TRBJ1-5|NA|TRBD1
TGTGCCAGTAGTATGGAGGACAGGGAAGGACAGCCCCAGCATTTT
CASSMEDREGQPQHF
>TRBV19|TRBJ2-3|once|TRBD2
TGTGCCAGTAGTACCCCTCTAGCGGGGGGCACAGATACGCAGTATTTT
CASSTPLAGGTDTQYF
>TRBV10-2|TRBJ2-7|NA|NA
TGCGCCAGCAGTGAAGGAAGCTCCTACGAGCAGTACTTC
CASSEGSSYEQYF
>TRBV27|TRBJ2-1|NA|TRBD2
TGTGCCAGCAGTTTAAGACTAGCGGGGGTTAGCAAATCGAATGAGCAGTTCTTC
CASSLRLAGVSKSNEQFF
>TRBV19|TRBJ1-1|NA|NA
TGTGCCAGTAGTATAGGACGCAATGAAGCTTTCTTT
CASSIGRNEAFF
>TRBV14|TRBJ2-1|NA|NA
TGTGCCAGCAGCCAAGACGTAAAGTGGGAGCAGTTCTTC
CASSQDVKWEQFF
>TRBV3-1/TRBV3-2|TRBJ2-5|NA|NA
TGTGCCAGCAGCCAGATGGGGGGCCAAGAGACCCAGTACTTC
CASSQMGGQETQYF
>TRBV9|TRBJ2-5|NA|TRBD1
TGTGCCAGCAGCGAACAGGGGAATAGTCAAGAGACCCAGTACTTC
CASSEQGNSQETQYF
>TRBV18|TRBJ1-4|NA|TRBD1
TGTGCCAGTGGCGGGACAGGAGCTGAAAAACTGTTTTTT
CASGGTGAEKLFF
>TRBV9|TRBJ2-7|NA|TRBD1
TGTGCCAGCAGCGGAACAGGGGGGTTATACGAGCAGTACTTC
CASSGTGGLYEQYF
>TRBV28|TRBJ2-3|NA|NA
TGTGCCAGCAGCGTTAGCACAGATACGCAGTATTTT
CASSVSTDTQYF
>TRBV19|TRBJ2-1|NA|TRBD1
TGTGCCAGTAGTACCGGACAGGGAGCCGTGACTGAGCAGTTCTTC
CASSTGQGAVTEQFF
>TRBV4-1|TRBJ1-1|NA|NA
TGCGCCAGCGCTAACTTACGTGGGGTACGGAACACTGAAGCTTTCTTT
CASANLRGVRNTEAFF
>TRBV28|TRBJ2-5|NA|TRBD2
TGTGCCAGCACCCCGGGAGGGTACCAAGAGACCCAGTACTTC
CASTPGGYQETQYF
>TRBV7-9|TRBJ1-2|NA|NA
TGTGCCAGCAGCTTTGAGGGGGGTGGTGGCTACACCTTC
CASSFEGGGGYTF
>TRBV7-9|TRBJ1-5|NA|TRBD1
TGTGCCAGCAGCTTAGCTGGACAGGGGGTCGTGCGAAATCAGCCCCAGCATTTT
CASSLAGQGVVRNQPQHF